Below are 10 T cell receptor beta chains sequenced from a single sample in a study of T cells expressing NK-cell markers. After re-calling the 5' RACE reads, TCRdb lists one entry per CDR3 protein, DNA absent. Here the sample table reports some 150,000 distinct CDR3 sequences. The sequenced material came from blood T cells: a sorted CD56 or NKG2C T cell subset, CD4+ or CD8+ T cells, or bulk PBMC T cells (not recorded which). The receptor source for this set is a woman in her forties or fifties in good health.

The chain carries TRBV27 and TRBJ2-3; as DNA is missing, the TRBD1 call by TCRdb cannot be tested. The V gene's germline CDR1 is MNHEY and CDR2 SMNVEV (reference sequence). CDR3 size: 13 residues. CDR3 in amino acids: CASSPGYMDTQYF.

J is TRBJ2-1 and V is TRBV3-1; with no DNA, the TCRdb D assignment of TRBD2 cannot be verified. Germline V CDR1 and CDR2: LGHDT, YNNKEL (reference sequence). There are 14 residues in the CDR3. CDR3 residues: CASSQSSAGNEQFF.

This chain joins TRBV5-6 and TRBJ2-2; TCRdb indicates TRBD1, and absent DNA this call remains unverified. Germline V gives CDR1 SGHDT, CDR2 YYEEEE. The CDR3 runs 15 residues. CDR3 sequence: CASLPGGYYTGELFF.

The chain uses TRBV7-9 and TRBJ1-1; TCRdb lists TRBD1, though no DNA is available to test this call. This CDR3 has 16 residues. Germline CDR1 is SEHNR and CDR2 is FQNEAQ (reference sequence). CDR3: CASSPDSALLNTEAFF.

The CDR3 region is CASSGGLPEGTDTQYF. V gene TRBV5-1 combines with J gene TRBJ2-3; TCRdb names TRBD2, which stays unverified in the absence of DNA. There are 16 residues in the CDR3. The germline CDR1 and CDR2 sequences are SGHRS and YFSETQ.

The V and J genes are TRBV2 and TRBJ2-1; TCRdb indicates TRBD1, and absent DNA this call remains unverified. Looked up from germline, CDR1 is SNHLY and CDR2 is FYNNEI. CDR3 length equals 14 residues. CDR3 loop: CASRVTGVYNEQFF. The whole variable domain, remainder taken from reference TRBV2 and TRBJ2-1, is EPEVTQTPSHQVTQMGQEVILRCVPISNHLYFYWYRQILGQKVEFLVSFYNNEISEKSEIFDDQFSVERPDGSNFTLKIRSTKLEDSAMYFCASRVTGVYNEQFFGPGTRLTVL.

CDR3 residues: CASNGQNTNTEAFF. The chain recombines TRBV10-2 with TRBJ1-1; TCRdb gives TRBD1 as the D gene, but with no DNA this cannot be confirmed. Looked up from germline, CDR1 is WSHSY and CDR2 is SAAADI. CDR3 length equals 14 residues.

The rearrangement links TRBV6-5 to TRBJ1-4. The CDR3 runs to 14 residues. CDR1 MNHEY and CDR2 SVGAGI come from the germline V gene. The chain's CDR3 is CASSQPATNEKLFF.

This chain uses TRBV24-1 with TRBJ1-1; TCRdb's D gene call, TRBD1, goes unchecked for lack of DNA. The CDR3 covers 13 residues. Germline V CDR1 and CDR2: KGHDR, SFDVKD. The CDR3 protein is CATEQGPNTEAFF.

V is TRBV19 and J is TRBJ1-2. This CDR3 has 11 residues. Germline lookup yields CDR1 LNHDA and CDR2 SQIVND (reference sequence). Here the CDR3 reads CASSPDGGYTF.